Shown below are 31 T cell receptor beta chains from a single sample sequenced in a study of human CD8 memory T cell subsets. Preparation of the TCR beta libraries relied on UMI-labeled 5' RACE. Reanalyzing the 5' RACE reads, TCRdb keeps one entry per CDR3 protein, without DNA. This sample's table reports some 8,000 distinct CDR3 sequences. Sequences were obtained from CD8+ T cells from PBMCs. Receptors were obtained from a human donor in good health.

The V gene is TRBV12-3 or TRBV12-4, the J gene TRBJ1-1. The CDR3 is 14 amino acids. CDR3 region: CASSSNLGNTEAFF.

This clonotype ranks as medium-sized in terms of frequency. The chain carries TRBV30 and TRBJ2-2; TCRdb lists TRBD2, though no DNA is available to test this call. CDR3 length equals 13 residues. Germline V gives CDR1 GTSNPN, CDR2 SVGIG (reference sequence). CDR3 amino acids: CAWRNGRTGELFF.

This chain joins TRBV5-5 and TRBJ2-1. Germline-derived CDR1 and CDR2 are SGHKS and YYEKEE (reference sequence). The CDR3 contains 15 residues. This chain's CDR3 is CASSPIEVFYNEQFF.

The V gene is TRBV5-8, the J gene TRBJ2-7; TCRdb gives TRBD1 as the D gene, but with no DNA this cannot be confirmed. This CDR3 has 14 residues. Germline CDR1 reads SGHTS; CDR2 reads YDEGEE. This CDR3 is CASSLYRGDYEQYF.

V gene TRBV6-6 combines with J gene TRBJ2-7. Germline lookup yields CDR1 MNHNY and CDR2 SVGAGI (reference sequence). This CDR3 has 14 amino acids. CDR3 loop: CASRGQRGSYEQYF.

This clonotype is medium-sized by frequency. This sequence joins TRBV20-1 and TRBJ2-1; TCRdb outputs TRBD2, but without DNA this stays unchecked. The CDR3 sequence is 14 residues long. Per germline, CDR1 DFQATT and CDR2 SNEGSKA (reference sequence). The CDR3 sequence: CSARGLDYTNEQFF.

The chain links TRBV27 to TRBJ1-5; TCRdb designates TRBD1, a call that cannot be tested without DNA. The CDR3 is made up of 13 amino acids. Germline CDR1 is MNHEY and CDR2 is SMNVEV (reference sequence). CDR3: CASSLSPYRPQHF.

The chain combines TRBV12-3 or TRBV12-4 with TRBJ2-7; TCRdb selects TRBD1, and the lack of DNA leaves this call unchecked. The length of the CDR3 is 14 residues. The CDR3 loop is CASSFALDSLPQYF.

This chain uses TRBV12-3 or TRBV12-4 with TRBJ2-1; TCRdb's assignment of TRBD2 cannot be checked, as there is no DNA. This CDR3 comprises 13 residues. CDR3 in amino acids: CASSHGTGNEQFF.

The rearrangement joins TRBV7-3 to TRBJ2-1; TCRdb's assignment of TRBD1 cannot be checked, as there is no DNA. Germline V gene sequence: CDR1 SGHTA, CDR2 FQGTGA. CDR3 length: 16 residues. The CDR3: CASSLTGRGGINEQFF.

This sequence joins TRBV7-9 and TRBJ1-1. The germline gives CDR1 SEHNR, CDR2 FQNEAQ (reference sequence). The CDR3 contains 12 residues. The CDR3 loop reads CASRDFRAEAFF.

The genes are TRBV29-1 and TRBJ2-7; the D call of TRBD1 rests on TCRdb alone, since no DNA is present to check it. Looked up from germline, CDR1 is SQVTM and CDR2 is ANQGSEA. The CDR3 is 13 amino acids. The CDR3: CSVVPGGGGEQYF.

The chain is built from TRBV4-1 and TRBJ1-2; the D call of TRBD1 rests on TCRdb alone, since no DNA is present to check it. The CDR3 runs to 14 residues. The germline gives CDR1 MGHRA, CDR2 YSYEKL. CDR3 sequence: CASSQVRGDYGYTF.

This clonotype registers medium-sized by frequency. The chain is built from TRBV20-1 and TRBJ2-1; TCRdb calls TRBD2, which cannot be checked without DNA. Germline V gene lookup returns CDR1 DFQATT and CDR2 SNEGSKA (reference sequence). The CDR3 has 15 amino acids. This CDR3 is CSASGRGPDWNEQFF.

The V call is TRBV6-5, the J call TRBJ1-5; TCRdb gives TRBD1 as the D gene, but with no DNA this cannot be confirmed. The germline V gene encodes CDR1 MNHEY and CDR2 SVGAGI. The CDR3 totals 14 residues. The CDR3 reads CASSLRQDNQPQHF.

The chain links TRBV27 to TRBJ1-2; there is no DNA to check the TCRdb D call of TRBD1. The CDR3 has 14 residues. CDR1 is MNHEY and CDR2 is SMNVEV in the germline V gene (reference sequence). CDR3 sequence: CASSHSGPTGGYTF.

The CDR3 loop is CSSSDSGTSVTDTQYF. This chain joins TRBV7-2 and TRBJ2-3; the D gene TCRdb calls, TRBD2, cannot be checked with no DNA. This CDR3 is 16 amino acids long. Germline CDR1 is SGHTA and CDR2 is FQGNSA. Drawing the rest from reference TRBV7-2 and TRBJ2-3, the complete variable domain is GAGVSQSPSNKVTEKGKDVELRCDPISGHTALYWYRQSLGQGLEFLIYFQGNSAPDKSGLPSDRFSAERTGGSVSTLTIQRTQQEDSAVYLCSSSDSGTSVTDTQYFGPGTRLTVL.

The rearrangement links TRBV3-1 to TRBJ1-2. CDR1 is LGHDT and CDR2 is YNNKEL in the germline V gene (reference sequence). The CDR3 extends over 15 amino acids. This CDR3 is CASSPLDGRPYGYTF.

This clonotype shows up as medium-sized (0.01 to 0.1%) by frequency. This chain connects TRBV7-9 to TRBJ1-2. The CDR3 loop spans 15 amino acids. Germline-derived CDR1 and CDR2 are SEHNR and FQNEAQ (reference sequence). The CDR3 spells CASSLGESGLYGYTF. The full variable domain, rest sourced from reference TRBV7-9 and TRBJ1-2, is DTGVSQNPRHKITKRGQNVTFRCDPISEHNRLYWYRQTLGQGPEFLTYFQNEAQLEKSRLLSDRFSAERPKGSFSTLEIQRTEQGDSAMYLCASSLGESGLYGYTFGSGTRLTVV.

V gene TRBV20-1 combines with J gene TRBJ2-1; TCRdb's D call of TRBD2 is untestable without DNA. The germline CDR1 and CDR2 sequences are DFQATT and SNEGSKA (reference sequence). The CDR3 has 14 residues. The CDR3 here is CSARPSGIGNEQFF.

The V call is TRBV6-2 or TRBV6-3, the J call TRBJ2-1. Per the germline V gene, CDR1 is MNHEY and CDR2 is SVGEGT. This CDR3 contains 13 residues. The CDR3: CASSYFLGNEQFF.

This sequence joins TRBV29-1 and TRBJ1-2; TCRdb lists TRBD1, though no DNA is available to test this call. Germline assignment: CDR1 SQVTM and CDR2 ANQGSEA. The CDR3 extends over 15 amino acids. CDR3 in amino acids: CSVEDWAGADYGYTF.

This chain joins TRBV18 and TRBJ2-2; TCRdb proposes TRBD1, but this gene call is untestable without DNA. Germline CDR1 is KGHSH and CDR2 is LQKENI. The CDR3 has 14 residues. The CDR3 loop is CASSLGQHPGELFF.

The chain links TRBV9 to TRBJ1-3. The V gene's germline CDR1 is SGDLS and CDR2 YYNGEE. The CDR3 length is 15 residues. The CDR3 sequence is CASSAQKGTGNTIYF.

This clonotype is deemed medium-sized by its frequency. This chain uses TRBV4-1 with TRBJ2-5. The germline CDR1 and CDR2 sequences are MGHRA and YSYEKL. This CDR3 comprises 14 residues. The CDR3 loop is CASSQEPAQETQYF.

This sequence joins TRBV18 and TRBJ2-2; the TRBD1 assignment by TCRdb is unverifiable without DNA. Germline V gene data show CDR1 as KGHSH and CDR2 as LQKENI. This CDR3 spans 16 amino acids. CDR3 residues: CASSPQQGANTGELFF.

CDR3 sequence: CASSLTGDSSQYF. The V call is TRBV12-3 or TRBV12-4, the J call TRBJ2-5; TCRdb names TRBD1, which stays unverified in the absence of DNA. This CDR3 is built from 13 residues.

The chain combines TRBV7-9 with TRBJ1-2. This CDR3 has 12 residues. Per the germline V gene, CDR1 is SEHNR and CDR2 is FQNEAQ (reference sequence). The CDR3 sequence: CASSVGNYGYTF.

CDR3 residues: CASSLAWWTGDNYGYTF. The chain is built from TRBV7-9 and TRBJ1-2; no DNA is available, so the TRBD1 call from TCRdb remains unchecked. This CDR3 has 17 amino acids. From germline, CDR1 is SEHNR and CDR2 FQNEAQ (reference sequence).

The V gene is TRBV5-1, the J gene TRBJ2-7. CDR1 is SGHRS, CDR2 YFSETQ, per germline. The CDR3 runs to 12 residues. The CDR3 reads CASSRTRYEQYF.

V usage is TRBV18 and J usage is TRBJ1-5; TCRdb returns TRBD1, unconfirmable since there is no DNA. CDR1 is KGHSH, CDR2 LQKENI, per germline. CDR3 length equals 17 residues. This CDR3 reads CASSPASTREIWQPQHF.